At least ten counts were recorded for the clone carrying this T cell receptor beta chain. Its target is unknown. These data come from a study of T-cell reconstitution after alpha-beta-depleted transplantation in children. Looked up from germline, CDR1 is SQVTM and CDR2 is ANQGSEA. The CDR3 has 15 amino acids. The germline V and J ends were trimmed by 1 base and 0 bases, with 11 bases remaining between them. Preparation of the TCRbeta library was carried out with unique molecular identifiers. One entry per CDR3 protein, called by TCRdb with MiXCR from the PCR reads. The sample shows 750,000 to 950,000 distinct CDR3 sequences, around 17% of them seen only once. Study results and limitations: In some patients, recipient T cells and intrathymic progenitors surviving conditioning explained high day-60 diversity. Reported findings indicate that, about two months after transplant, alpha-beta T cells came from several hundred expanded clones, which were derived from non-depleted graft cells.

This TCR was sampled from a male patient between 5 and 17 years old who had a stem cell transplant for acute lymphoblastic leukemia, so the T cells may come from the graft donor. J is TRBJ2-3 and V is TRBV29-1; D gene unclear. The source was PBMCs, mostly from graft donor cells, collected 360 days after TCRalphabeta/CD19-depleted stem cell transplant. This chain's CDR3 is CSVEGMVNSTDTQYF. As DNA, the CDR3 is TGCAGCGTTGAAGGCATGGTGAACAGCACAGATACGCAGTATTTT.